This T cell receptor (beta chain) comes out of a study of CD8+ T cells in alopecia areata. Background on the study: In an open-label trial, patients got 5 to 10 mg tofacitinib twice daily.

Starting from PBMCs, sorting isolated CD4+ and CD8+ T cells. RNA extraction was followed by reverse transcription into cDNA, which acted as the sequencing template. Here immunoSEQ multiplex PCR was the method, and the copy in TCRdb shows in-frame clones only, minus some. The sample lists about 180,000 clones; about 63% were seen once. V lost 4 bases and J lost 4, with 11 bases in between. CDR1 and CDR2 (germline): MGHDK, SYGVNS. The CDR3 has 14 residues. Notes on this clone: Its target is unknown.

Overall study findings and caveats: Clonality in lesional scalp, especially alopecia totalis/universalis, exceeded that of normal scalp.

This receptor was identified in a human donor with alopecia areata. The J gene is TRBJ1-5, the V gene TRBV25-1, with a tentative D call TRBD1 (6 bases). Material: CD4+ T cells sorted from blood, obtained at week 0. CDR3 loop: CASSVQGWNQPQHF. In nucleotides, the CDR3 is TGTGCCAGCAGTGTACAGGGCTGGAATCAGCCCCAGCATTTT.